This record covers a single T cell receptor beta chain. Its antigen is not known. The naive CD8 subset, CD45RO-negative cells positively selected for CCR7, excluded terminally differentiated effector memory CD45RA+ cells. Sorted-subset replicate PCR reactions contained 200 ng DNA, corresponding to some 29,000 T cell genomes. Original analysis: In the immunoSEQ data, sequences were junction-only and lacked quality scores, so filtering differed. Method: immunoSEQ multiplex PCR; TCRdb's copy keeps in-frame clones and lacks some. The D gene and trimming were derived from the DNA, and the V and J assignments and clone size from that table. The table includes 550,000 to 750,000 clones, roughly 95% detected once. The sample belongs to a study of shared clonotypes between healthy human individuals. Study at large: The study used three CD4 naive, three CD4 memory, two CD8 naive and one CD8 memory plate per donor. Study-level results: Clonotype sharing among the donors was expected to vary with sequencing depth.

The source is a woman aged 25 to 45 in good health. Sequenced sample: naive CD8+ T cells sorted from blood.

CDR3 sequence: CASSLEQGVNTEAFF. In DNA, the CDR3 is TGTGCCAGCAGCTTAGAACAAGGGGTTAACACTGAAGCTTTCTTT. The genes are TRBV7-9 and TRBJ1-1, with D perhaps matching TRBD1 (5 bases). Trimming pared 1 base from V and 2 bases from J, leaving 11 bases between. From germline, CDR1 is SEHNR and CDR2 FQNEAQ (reference sequence). The CDR3 consists of 15 residues.